These 28 T cell receptor beta chains came from one sample sequenced in a study of T cell repertoires in cytomegalovirus infection. TCRdb re-analysed the reads in MiXCR, keeping a single row per CDR3 protein. The table records some 300,000 distinct CDR3 sequences, around 9.6% of them present only once. Material for sequencing was PBMCs. The origin of the receptors is a human donor in good health (CMV status not recorded). Some clones in this sample may be carry-over from other donors' samples.

This clonotype showed up just a few times. This chain links TRBV2 with TRBJ2-3; D is unresolved. This CDR3 region has 14 residues. Trimming took 8 bases from V and 0 from J, leaving 12 bases between them. Germline V gene lookup returns CDR1 SNHLY and CDR2 FYNNEI. CDR3 sequence: CASRVSSSTDTQYF. The CDR3 region has the DNA TGTGCCAGCCGGGTTTCGTCTAGCACAGATACGCAGTATTTT.

This clonotype has a count of ten or more. CDR3 coding DNA: TGCGCCAGCAGCTCAGGGGGGGGACCATACAATGAGCAGTTCTTC. Protein: CASSSGGGPYNEQFF. The chain has TRBV5-1 and TRBJ2-1; D assignment may be TRBD1 or TRBD2 (7 bases each). CDR1 is SGHRS, CDR2 YFSETQ, per germline. The CDR3 is 15 residues long. Trimming shortened V by 3 bases and J by 4 bases, and 14 bases separated the two germline ends.

There are many counts of this clonotype. This rearrangement joins TRBV6-2 or TRBV6-3 to TRBJ2-7; maybe TRBD2 (5 bases). The CDR3 has 13 amino acids. Germline V gene data show CDR1 as MNHEY and CDR2 as SVGEGT. V lost 5 bases and J 1 base, leaving 9 bases between the germline ends. The CDR3 DNA follows: TGTGCCAGCAGTGAGGGCCATTCCTACGAGCAGTACGTC. It specifies CASSEGHSYEQYV.

This clonotype was observed many times. The chain has TRBV7-2 and TRBJ2-7, with no clear D. V lost 1 base to trimming and J lost 6 bases, with 10 bases between them. The CDR3 has 13 amino acids. CDR1 is SGHTA, CDR2 FQGNSA, per germline. CDR3 protein: CASSLEVVSEQYV. CDR3 coding DNA: TGTGCCAGCAGCTTAGAGGTGGTTTCCGAGCAGTACGTC.

This clonotype has a handful of counts. The rearrangement joins TRBV20-1 to TRBJ2-7; perhaps TRBD1 as D (6 bases). Germline CDR1 is DFQATT and CDR2 is SNEGSKA (reference sequence). V lost 2 bases to trimming and J lost 3 bases, with 11 bases between them. This CDR3 is built from 13 residues. The CDR3 spells CSARPIRGYEQYF. As DNA, the CDR3 is TGCAGTGCTAGACCGATCAGGGGCTACGAGCAGTACTTC.

The CDR3 loop reads CASSTRPGATQYF. CDR3 bases: TGTGCCAGCAGTACCCGACCCGGAGCGACGCAGTATTTT. The V call is TRBV6-4, the J call TRBJ2-3, with no clear D. Germline V gene lookup returns CDR1 MRHNA and CDR2 SNTAGT. CDR3 size: 13 residues. The V end lost 5 bases, the J end lost 9 bases, and 15 bases lay between the germline ends.

Ten or more counts support this clonotype. CDR3 loop: CASSPLGLSSTDTQYF. The DNA for the CDR3 is TGTGCCAGCAGTCCCTTAGGACTGTCTAGCACAGATACGCAGTATTTT. The chain is built from TRBV6-1 and TRBJ2-3; weak D call: TRBD2 (5 bases). Between the trimmed V and J ends, which lost 5 bases and 0 bases, there was a span of 15 bases. Germline lookup yields CDR1 MNHNS and CDR2 SASEGT. The CDR3 is 16 amino acids.

This clonotype appeared many times. V is TRBV5-6 and J is TRBJ2-7, with 10 bases matching TRBD2. After removal of 4 bases from V and 4 bases from J, the junction contained 11 bases not matched to a gene. Germline CDR1 SGHDT, CDR2 YYEEEE. The length of the CDR3 is 16 residues. CDR3 in DNA: TGTGCCAGCAGCCCGAGGCTCGGACTAGCGGATTACGAGCAGTACGTC. This gives the protein CASSPRLGLADYEQYV.

This clonotype was detected a few times. V is TRBV20-1 and J is TRBJ1-5; D call uncertain. Germline-derived CDR1 and CDR2 are DFQATT and SNEGSKA (reference sequence). The CDR3 has 15 residues. V was cut by 0 bases and J by 9 bases, with 18 bases left in between. This CDR3 is CSARDLQARVGPQHF. The CDR3 bases are TGCAGTGCTAGAGATCTTCAGGCCCGGGTCGGGCCCCAGCATTTT.

This clonotype was detected ten times or more. This rearrangement joins TRBV27 to TRBJ1-1; no clear D. The CDR3 length is 12 residues. V lost 3 bases, J lost 11 bases, and 13 bases lay in between. The germline V gene has CDR1 MNHEY and CDR2 SMNVEV (reference sequence). In nucleotides, the CDR3 is TGTGCCAGCAGTTTTCAAGGCGGTGGGGCTTTCTTT. This sequence encodes CASSFQGGGAFF.

The CDR3 protein is CASSLGLVSTSTDTQYF. The CDR3, as DNA: TGTGCCAGCAGCCTGGGACTCGTTTCCACTAGCACAGATACGCAGTATTTT. The chain couples TRBV28 to TRBJ2-3; possible D gene TRBD2, 6 bases. CDR3 length equals 17 residues. V was cut by 6 bases and J by 0 bases, with 19 bases left in between. Germline CDR1 MDHEN, CDR2 SYDVKM. Together with reference TRBV28 and TRBJ2-3, the CDR3 gives the full variable domain: DVKVTQSSRYLVKRTGEKVFLECVQDMDHENMFWYRQDPGLGLRLIYFSYDVKMKEKGDIPEGYSVSREKKERFSLILESASTNQTSMYLCASSLGLVSTSTDTQYFGPGTRLTVL.

There are many counts of this clonotype. This chain links TRBV18 with TRBJ1-2; 7 nucleotides align to TRBD1. The J segment lost 2 bases and the V segment lost 4 bases, leaving 7 bases of the junction unmatched. In germline, CDR1 is KGHSH, CDR2 LQKENI. The CDR3 contains 15 residues. In nucleotides, the CDR3 is TGTGCCAGCTCACAAGACGGGACAGCCAACTATGGCTACACCTTC. Protein product: CASSQDGTANYGYTF.

The chain combines TRBV20-1 with TRBJ2-3; the D gene is possibly TRBD2 (5 bases). Trimming removed 6 bases from V and 2 bases from J, with 18 bases in between. The CDR3 runs to 15 residues. Germline CDR1 reads DFQATT; CDR2 reads SNEGSKA (reference sequence). CDR3 nucleotides: TGCAGTGCGCACGGGAATAGTTTTTCCACAGATACGCAGTATTTT. Translating gives CSAHGNSFSTDTQYF.

This clonotype was found many times. The chain carries TRBV7-2 and TRBJ2-6; no definite D call. Germline-derived CDR1 and CDR2 are SGHTA and FQGNSA. Trimming pared 3 bases from V and 0 bases from J, leaving 15 bases between. The CDR3 sequence is 18 residues long. CDR3 coding DNA: TGTGCCAGCAGCTTGAAGACGGCCGCCTCCTCTGGGGCCAACGTCCTGACTTTC. Its translation is CASSLKTAASSGANVLTF.

This clonotype was counted only a few times. J is TRBJ2-7 and V is TRBV10-3; 7 bases are a match to TRBD2. Per germline, CDR1 ENHRY and CDR2 SYGVKD. This CDR3 spans 13 amino acids. V dropped 11 bases and J dropped 3; count of bases not matched to a gene: 10. CDR3 in amino acids: CASRDLAVYEQYF. The CDR3 DNA reads as TGTGCCTCGCGCGATCTAGCGGTCTACGAGCAGTACTTC.

This clonotype was detected only a few times. This chain links TRBV20-1 with TRBJ2-3; the D gene could be TRBD1 or TRBD2 (5 bases each). From germline, CDR1 is DFQATT and CDR2 SNEGSKA (reference sequence). V lost 0 bases, J lost 2 bases, and 15 bases lay in between. The CDR3 has 16 residues. The DNA for the CDR3 is TGCAGTGCTAGAGACCCCGGGACGCATGCCACAGATACGCAGTATTTT. It is translated as CSARDPGTHATDTQYF.

V is TRBV10-3 and J is TRBJ1-2; tentatively, D is TRBD1 (5 bases). The germline V gene encodes CDR1 ENHRY and CDR2 SYGVKD. V lost 4 bases and J 6 bases, leaving 15 bases between the germline ends. The CDR3 consists of 14 residues. The CDR3 protein is CAISGRAGVDGYTF. For the CDR3, the DNA is TGTGCCATCAGTGGGCGGGCGGGGGTCGATGGCTACACCTTC.

Ten or more counts support this clonotype. CDR3 in amino acids: CSARADKNTEAFF. The CDR3 DNA sequence: TGCAGTGCTAGAGCCGACAAGAACACTGAAGCTTTCTTT. V gene TRBV20-1 combines with J gene TRBJ1-1, with D uncertain. Trimming left V 1 base short and J 1 base short, with 7 bases between. The CDR3 has 13 residues. CDR1 is DFQATT, CDR2 SNEGSKA, per germline (reference sequence).

This clonotype was counted between two and nine times. This chain uses TRBV29-1 with TRBJ2-2, with TRBD2 matching 7 bases. Germline-derived CDR1 and CDR2 are SQVTM and ANQGSEA. J gave up 3 bases and V 0 bases, and 7 bases lay outside the gene matches. CDR3 size: 16 residues. The CDR3 coding sequence is TGCAGCGTTGAAGAGGGGCGGGGGTTTCACACCGGGGAGCTGTTTTTT. Translated, it gives CSVEEGRGFHTGELFF.

This clonotype occurred once. The CDR3 DNA reads TGCGCCAGCAGCAACGGTAGGGCCTACGAGCAGTACTTC. Amino acid sequence: CASSNGRAYEQYF. The rearrangement joins TRBV5-1 to TRBJ2-7; D remains ambiguous. This CDR3 comprises 13 residues. CDR1 and CDR2 from the germline V gene are SGHRS and YFSETQ. V lost 4 bases, J lost 2 bases, and 10 bases lay in between.

Many counts were recorded for this clonotype. The chain uses TRBV6-1 and TRBJ2-7; 7 nucleotides align to TRBD1. Germline loops: CDR1 MNHNS, CDR2 SASEGT. CDR3 size: 14 residues. The trim removed 5 bases at V and 2 bases at J, leaving 6 bases unmatched. The CDR3 coding sequence is TGTGCCAGCAGTTCCTCGGACAGGCCCTACGAGCAGTACGTC. Its translation is CASSSSDRPYEQYV.

By sample fraction, this clonotype is medium-sized. The J gene is TRBJ2-5, the V gene TRBV7-8, with 12 bases that match TRBD2. Losses at the gene ends were 0 bases for V and 3 bases for J; bases not matched to a gene: 11. In germline, CDR1 is SGHVS, CDR2 FQNEAQ. The CDR3 is made up of 19 amino acids. The CDR3 loop is CASSLAWLAGGPREETQYF. DNA for the CDR3: TGTGCCAGCAGCTTAGCCTGGCTAGCGGGGGGGCCTAGGGAAGAGACCCAGTACTTC. The complete variable domain, with remaining parts taken from reference TRBV7-8 and TRBJ2-5, reads GAGVSQSPRYKVAKRGQDVALRCDPISGHVSLFWYQQALGQGPEFLTYFQNEAQLDKSGLPSDRFFAERPEGSVSTLKIQRTQQEDSAVYLCASSLAWLAGGPREETQYFGPGTRLLVL.

This clonotype occurred many times. The gene calls are TRBV7-8 and TRBJ2-1; D call uncertain. The germline gives CDR1 SGHVS, CDR2 FQNEAQ. Trimming removed 6 bases at V and 1 base at J, with 4 bases between. This CDR3 has 12 residues. The CDR3 reads CASRASYNEQFF. The CDR3 DNA follows: TGTGCCAGCAGGGCATCCTACAATGAGCAGTTCTTC.

This clonotype was recorded many times. The chain uses TRBV7-2 and TRBJ1-2; no firm D call. Trimming cost V 4 bases and J 4 bases, with 10 bases left between them. The V gene's germline CDR1 is SGHTA and CDR2 FQGNSA. The length of the CDR3 is 13 residues. In nucleotides, the CDR3 is TGTGCCAGCAGCTACATAAACCCCTATGGCTACACCTTC. Protein sequence: CASSYINPYGYTF.

In its sample, this clonotype was seen a few times. This chain uses TRBV11-2 with TRBJ1-1; TRBD1 agrees at 9 bases. This CDR3 has 17 residues. V lost 5 bases and J lost 0; bases outside the gene matches: 10. The V gene's germline CDR1 is SGHAT and CDR2 FQNNGV. CDR3 protein: CASSRYRGRGVNTEAFF. CDR3 DNA sequence: TGTGCCAGCAGCCGATACAGGGGGCGAGGGGTGAACACTGAAGCTTTCTTT.

In its sample, this clonotype was seen many times. This sequence joins TRBV7-2 and TRBJ1-1; no firm D call. Germline V gene data show CDR1 as SGHTA and CDR2 as FQGNSA. CDR3 length equals 19 residues. With 1 base removed from V and 1 base from J, the gap between germline ends came to 22 bases. The CDR3 here is CASSLVRRAGIFGNTEAFF. CDR3 DNA sequence: TGTGCCAGCAGCTTAGTGCGCCGGGCAGGCATATTTGGGAACACTGAAGCTTTCTTT.

In this sample, this clonotype turned up many times. The genes are TRBV4-3 and TRBJ2-7, with TRBD1 matching over 7 bases. The junction had 2 bases not matched to a gene; V was cut back by 4 bases and J by 2 bases. The CDR3 covers 13 residues. Germline-derived CDR1 and CDR2 are LGHNA and YSLEER. CDR3 nucleotides: TGCGCCAGCAGCCGAAGGGGGCCCTACGAGCAGTACGTC. Its protein is CASSRRGPYEQYV.

In its sample, this clonotype was seen a few times. The chain is built from TRBV4-1 and TRBJ2-3; D is perhaps TRBD1 or TRBD2 (5 bases each). CDR1 and CDR2 (germline): MGHRA, YSYEKL. Trimming stripped 2 bases from V and 4 bases from J, with 13 bases between. This CDR3 spans 15 amino acids. The CDR3 protein is CASSQTPRGADTQYF. The CDR3 DNA sequence: TGCGCCAGCAGCCAAACCCCCCGAGGGGCAGATACGCAGTATTTT.